This TCR beta chain was profiled in a study of naive and memory T cell subsets. The beta constant-region primer was an equimolar mix of two oligonucleotides covering TRBC1 and TRBC2. MiXCR, applied by TCRdb to the UMI-ligation and nested PCR reads, yields one record per CDR3 protein. The top ten hold around 18% of the sample, which has around 23,000 distinct CDR3 sequences, approximately 11% seen once. This clonotype was counted only a few times. CD4 T cells were positively selected, then CD8 T cells from the CD4-negative fraction. Trimming stripped 4 bases from V and 3 bases from J, with 4 bases between. The CDR3 consists of 13 residues. Germline V lookup: CDR1 MNHEY, CDR2 SMNVEV (reference sequence).

This TCR came from a human donor in good health. The sequencing sample was made of central memory CD8+ T cells from blood. The chain combines TRBV27 with TRBJ1-6; D gene ambiguous. Written as DNA, the CDR3 is TGTGCCAGCAGTTCCTTCTATAATTCACCCCTCCACTTT. It is translated as CASSSFYNSPLHF.